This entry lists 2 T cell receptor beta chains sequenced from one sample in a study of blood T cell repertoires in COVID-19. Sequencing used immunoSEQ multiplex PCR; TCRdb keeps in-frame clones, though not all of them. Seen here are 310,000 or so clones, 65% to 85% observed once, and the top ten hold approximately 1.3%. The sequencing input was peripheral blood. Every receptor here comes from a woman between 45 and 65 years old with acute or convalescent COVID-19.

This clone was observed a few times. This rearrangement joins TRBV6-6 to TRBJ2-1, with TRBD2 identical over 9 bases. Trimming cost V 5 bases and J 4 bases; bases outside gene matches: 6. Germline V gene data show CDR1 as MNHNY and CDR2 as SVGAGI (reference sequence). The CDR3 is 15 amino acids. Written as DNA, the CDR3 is TGTGCCAGCAGTCTTAATAGCGGGGGATACAATGAGCAGTTCTTC. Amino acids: CASSLNSGGYNEQFF.

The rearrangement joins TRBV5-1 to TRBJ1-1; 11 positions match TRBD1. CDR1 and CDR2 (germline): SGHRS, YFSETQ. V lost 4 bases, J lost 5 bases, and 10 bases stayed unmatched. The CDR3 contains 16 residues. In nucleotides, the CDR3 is TGCGCCAGCAGCGGACAGGGGGCTGGGATAAGTACTGAAGCTTTCTTT. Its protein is CASSGQGAGISTEAFF.